This T cell receptor (beta chain) originates from a study of blood T cell repertoires in COVID-19. The method was immunoSEQ multiplex PCR; TCRdb's version includes in-frame clones alone and lacks a portion of them. Of nearly 250,000 clones listed, approximately 85% are singletons. Cohorts were determined from participant-reported clinical history. Sequenced material: PBMCs or T cells enriched from blood (not recorded which). The TCR originated in a woman in her fifties or sixties with acute COVID-19.

This chain's CDR3 is CAWSLSYNTEAFF. Here the CDR3 DNA reads TGTGCCTGGAGTTTGTCCTACAACACTGAAGCTTTCTTT. The rearrangement joins TRBV30 to TRBJ1-1; D is unresolved. The CDR3 is made up of 13 amino acids. CDR1 is GTSNPN and CDR2 is SVGIG in the germline V gene (reference sequence). The V and J ends lost 2 bases and 2 bases respectively, with 9 bases between them. Full variable domain (missing parts from reference TRBV30 and TRBJ1-1): SQTIHQWPATLVQPVGSPLSLECTVEGTSNPNLYWYRQAAGRGLQLLFYSVGIGQISSEVPQNLSASRPQDRQFILSSKKLLLSDSGFYLCAWSLSYNTEAFFGQGTRLTVV.